This is a list of T cell receptor beta chains from one sample in a study of blood T cell repertoires in COVID-19. Here immunoSEQ multiplex PCR was the method, and the copy in TCRdb shows in-frame clones only, minus some. The sample has about 240,000 clones, around 90% seen once. Sequenced: peripheral blood. The receptor set was obtained from a man in his sixties who had recovered from COVID-19. The CDR3 runs from the conserved cysteine through the conserved F or W. The D gene is left open where the match is weak. Size is omitted from some rows. Given values are once, few, many or a class for expanded clones.

>NA|NA|TRBV20-1|TRBJ2-7
TGCAGTGCTAAAGCGACCTACGAGCAGTACTTC
CSAKATYEQYF
>NA|TRBD1|TRBV6-2/TRBV6-3|TRBJ1-3
TGTGCCAGCAGTTCGACAGGGACCTACTCTGGAAACACCATATATTTT
CASSSTGTYSGNTIYF
>NA|NA|TRBV5-1|TRBJ1-2
TGCGCCAGCAGCTATTCAGGGTCTAACTATGGCTACACCTTC
CASSYSGSNYGYTF
>NA|TRBD1|TRBV7-2|TRBJ1-1
TGTGCCAGCAGCTCCTTCCGGACAGGAGAAGCTTTCTTT
CASSSFRTGEAFF
>few|NA|TRBV28|TRBJ1-2
TGTGCCAGCAGTTTGAGAAACAGGGATGGCTACACCTTC
CASSLRNRDGYTF
>NA|NA|TRBV6-5|TRBJ1-2
TGTGCCAGCCAAAAGGGGCAGGCCGAATCTGGCTACACCTTC
CASQKGQAESGYTF
>NA|NA|TRBV5-1|TRBJ1-2
TGCGCCAGCAGCTTGGAAGCGGCTAACTATGGCTACACCTTC
CASSLEAANYGYTF
>NA|TRBD2|TRBV9|TRBJ2-7
TGTGCCAGCAGCGTGGGTAGCGGGGGGAACTCCTACGAGCAGTACTTC
CASSVGSGGNSYEQYF
>NA|NA|TRBV10-3|TRBJ2-1
TGTGCCATCACCCTCACGGGGGACCACAATGAGCAGTTCTTC
CAITLTGDHNEQFF
>NA|TRBD1|TRBV7-9|TRBJ1-4
TGTGCCAGCAGTCAGGGACAGGGGTCATTTGAAAAACTGTTTTTT
CASSQGQGSFEKLFF
>once|NA|TRBV24-1|TRBJ2-3
TGTGCCACCAGTGATTTAACAGACGCCTTCACAGATACGCAGTATTTT
CATSDLTDAFTDTQYF
>NA|NA|TRBV9|TRBJ2-2
TGTGCCAGCAGCGTAAGGAGGGGGCAAGGGTCCGGGGAGCTGTTTTTT
CASSVRRGQGSGELFF
>NA|NA|TRBV18|TRBJ1-1
TGTGCCAGCTCACCCGCTCTCGTGGGCCTCACTGAAGCTTTCTTT
CASSPALVGLTEAFF
>NA|TRBD1|TRBV5-1|TRBJ2-1
TGCGCCACTCTAGGGACAGACCGTTTTTACAATGAGCAGTTCTTC
CATLGTDRFYNEQFF
>NA|TRBD1|TRBV2|TRBJ1-1
TGTGCCAGCAGTGGAGATAAGGGGGCCGCTGAAGCTTTCTTT
CASSGDKGAAEAFF
>NA|TRBD1|TRBV24-1|TRBJ1-5
TGTGCCACCAGTGATAGCTCCGGGACAGGGGGGCAGCCCCAGCATTTT
CATSDSSGTGGQPQHF
>NA|NA|TRBV7-2|TRBJ1-2
TGTGCCAGCAGCTTAGCTCGGGGGATTCCCTATGGCTACACCTTC
CASSLARGIPYGYTF
>NA|NA|TRBV30|TRBJ1-4
TGTGCCTGGAGGGGGGGGGAGATGAATGAAAAACTGTTTTTT
CAWRGGEMNEKLFF
>many|NA|TRBV6-5|TRBJ1-1
TGTGCCAGCAGAGACAGGATGAACACTGAAGCTTTCTTT
CASRDRMNTEAFF
>NA|NA|TRBV24-1|TRBJ2-2
TGTGCCACCAGTGATTTGGGGGGGTTGGCCGGGGAGCTGTTTTTT
CATSDLGGLAGELFF
>NA|TRBD2|TRBV4-1|TRBJ2-4
TGCGCCAGCAGCCAGGGCGGGGGGGCCGGATCCAAAAACATTCAGTACTTC
CASSQGGGAGSKNIQYF
>NA|NA|TRBV6-1|TRBJ1-2
TGTGCCAGCAGTGAAATGACAGGCTCTGACACCTTC
CASSEMTGSDTF
>NA|TRBD2|TRBV2|TRBJ2-5
TGTGCCAGCAGTCGAATAACGACTAGCGGAGAGACCCAGTACTTC
CASSRITTSGETQYF
>NA|TRBD1|TRBV18|TRBJ1-1
TGTGCCAGCTCACCCTCCCAGGGGGCAGGTGAAGCTTTCTTT
CASSPSQGAGEAFF